This TCR beta chain was identified in a study of control samples from healthy donors and cancer patients. TCRdb's table, derived via immunoSEQ multiplex PCR, lists solely in-frame clones and lacks some. The sample contains more than 85,000 clones, approximately 90% of which appear only once. This CDR3 is 15 amino acids long. J lost 4 bases, V lost 1 base, and 5 bases had no gene match. Germline loops: CDR1 SGHTA, CDR2 FQGNSA. V usage is TRBV7-2 and J usage is TRBJ1-1, with TRBD1 matching 8 bases. This clonotype originated in a human donor in good health. The donor label of this sample is uncertain. Material for sequencing was blood. The CDR3 nucleotides read TGTGCCAGCAGCTTAGTAGGGACAGGCCCCACTGAAGCTTTCTTT. It encodes CASSLVGTGPTEAFF.